One TCR beta chain is described in this entry. The CDR3 extends over 14 amino acids. V shed 5 bases and J shed 1 base, with 12 bases lying between them. CDR1 and CDR2 (germline): SGHTA, FQGNSA. Sequenced by immunoSEQ multiplex PCR; TCRdb stores in-frame clones only, minus some. The table includes 9,000 to 10,000 clones, around 80% detected once. The sample is drawn from a study of T cell clonotyping in hematopoietic cell transplantation. This clonotype was obtained from a male patient over 55 who had an allogeneic stem cell transplant from an unrelated donor, so the T cells may come from the graft donor. Some clones in this sample may be carry-over from other donors' samples. The sample here was PBMCs, taken at the time of graft-versus-host disease after allogeneic stem cell transplant. The chain employs TRBV7-2 and TRBJ2-7; no clear D. The CDR3 DNA sequence: TGTGCCAGCAGCACCTCCCCCGGGTCCTACGAGCAGTACTTC. Amino acids: CASSTSPGSYEQYF.